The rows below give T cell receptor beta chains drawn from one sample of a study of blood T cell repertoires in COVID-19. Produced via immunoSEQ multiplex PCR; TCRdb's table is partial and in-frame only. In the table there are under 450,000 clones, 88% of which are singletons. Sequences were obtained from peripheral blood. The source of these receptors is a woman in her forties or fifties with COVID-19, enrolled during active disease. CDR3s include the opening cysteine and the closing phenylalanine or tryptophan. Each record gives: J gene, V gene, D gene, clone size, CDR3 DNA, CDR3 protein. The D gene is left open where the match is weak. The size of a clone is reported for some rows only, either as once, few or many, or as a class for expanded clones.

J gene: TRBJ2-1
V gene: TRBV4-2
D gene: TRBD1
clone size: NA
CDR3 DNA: TGTGCCAGCAGCCAACCCGGACAGGGGGGGAGTGAGCAGTTCTTC
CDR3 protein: CASSQPGQGGSEQFF

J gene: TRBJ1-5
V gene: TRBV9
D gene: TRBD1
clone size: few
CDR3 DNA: TGTGCCAGCAGCGTAGGAGGGGGCGCAGGTCAGCCCCAGCATTTT
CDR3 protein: CASSVGGGAGQPQHF

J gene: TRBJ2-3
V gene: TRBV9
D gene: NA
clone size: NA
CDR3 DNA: TGTGCCAGCAGCGAAGGGGCGGACACAGATACGCAGTATTTT
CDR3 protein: CASSEGADTDTQYF

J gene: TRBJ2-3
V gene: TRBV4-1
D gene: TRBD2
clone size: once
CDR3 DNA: TGCGCCAGCAGCCAAGGTACCCAGCGGGGCTACCCGCAGTATTTT
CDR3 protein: CASSQGTQRGYPQYF

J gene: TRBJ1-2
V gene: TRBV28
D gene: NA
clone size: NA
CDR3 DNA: TGTGCCAGCAGTTTACGGGACACCCGTCTCGGGGGCTACACCTTC
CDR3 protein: CASSLRDTRLGGYTF

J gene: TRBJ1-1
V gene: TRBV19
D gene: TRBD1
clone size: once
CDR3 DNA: TGTGCCAGTAGTCTGGGCGGGACAGTGTTAACTTTCTTT
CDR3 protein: CASSLGGTVLTFF

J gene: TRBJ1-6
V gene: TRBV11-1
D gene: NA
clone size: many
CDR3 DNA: TGTGCCGGCCGCCCCCTCCACTTT
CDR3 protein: CAGRPLHF

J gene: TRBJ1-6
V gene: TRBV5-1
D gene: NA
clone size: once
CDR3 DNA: TGCGCCAGCAGCTTGGGGCGGGACGCAGCTGCCGGAGCACCCCTCCACTTT
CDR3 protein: CASSLGRDAAAGAPLHF

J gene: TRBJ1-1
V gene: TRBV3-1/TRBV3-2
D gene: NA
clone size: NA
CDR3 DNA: TGTGCCAGCAGCCCCCCCAGAGTCGGGGTTATGAACACTGAAGCTTTCTTT
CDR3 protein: CASSPPRVGVMNTEAFF

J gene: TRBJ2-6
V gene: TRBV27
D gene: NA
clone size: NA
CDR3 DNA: TGTGCCAGCAGCCGGTGGGGGGCCAACGTCCTGACTTTC
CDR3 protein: CASSRWGANVLTF

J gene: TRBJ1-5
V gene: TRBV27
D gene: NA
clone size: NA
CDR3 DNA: TGTGCCAGCAGTTTAAGAGGAACGGCCCCTAATCAGCCCCAGCATTTT
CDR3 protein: CASSLRGTAPNQPQHF

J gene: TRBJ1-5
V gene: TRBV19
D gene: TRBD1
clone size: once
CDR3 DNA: TGTGCCAGTAACGCCAGGGGGCGCGGACATCAGCCCCAGCATTTT
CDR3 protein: CASNARGRGHQPQHF

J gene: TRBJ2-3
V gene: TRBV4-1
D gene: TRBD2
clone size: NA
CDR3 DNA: TGCGCCAGCAGCCAGCTAGCGGGGGGGCCCGATACGCAGTATTTT
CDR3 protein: CASSQLAGGPDTQYF

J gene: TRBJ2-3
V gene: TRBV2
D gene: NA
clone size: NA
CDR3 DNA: TGTGCCAGCAGTGCTAGCACAGATACGCAGTATTTT
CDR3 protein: CASSASTDTQYF

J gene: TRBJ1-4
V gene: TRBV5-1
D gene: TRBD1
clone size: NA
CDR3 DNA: TGCGCCAGCAGCATGAGGGACAGGGTGAATGAAAAACTGTTTTTT
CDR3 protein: CASSMRDRVNEKLFF

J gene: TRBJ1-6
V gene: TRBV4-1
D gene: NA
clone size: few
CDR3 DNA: TGCGCCAGCAGCACACACAGTTCACCCCTCCACTTT
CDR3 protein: CASSTHSSPLHF

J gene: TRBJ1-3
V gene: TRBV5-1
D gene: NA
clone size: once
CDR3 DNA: TGCGCCAGCAGCCCGAGAGGAGCTGGAAATACCATATATTTT
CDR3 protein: CASSPRGAGNTIYF

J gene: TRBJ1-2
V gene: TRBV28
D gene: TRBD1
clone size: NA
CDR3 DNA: TGTGCCAGCAGTGAGGCCGGGACAGTCCCCTATGGCTACACCTTC
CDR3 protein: CASSEAGTVPYGYTF

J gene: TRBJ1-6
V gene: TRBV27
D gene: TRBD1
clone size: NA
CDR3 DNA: TGTGCCAGCAGATTCACAGGGGGCTGGGAATCACCCCTCCACTTT
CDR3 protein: CASRFTGGWESPLHF

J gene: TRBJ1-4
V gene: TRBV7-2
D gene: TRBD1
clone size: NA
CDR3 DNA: TGTGCCAGCAGTCTAGTTAGGGGGCGGAGTGAAAAACTGTTTTTT
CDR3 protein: CASSLVRGRSEKLFF

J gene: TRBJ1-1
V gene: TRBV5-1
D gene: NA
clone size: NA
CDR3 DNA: TGCGCCAGCAGTATTGGACAGAACACTGAAGCTTTCTTT
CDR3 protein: CASSIGQNTEAFF

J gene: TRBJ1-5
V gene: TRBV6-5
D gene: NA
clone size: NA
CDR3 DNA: TGTGCCAGCACGCGAGGCGGGCCCATGAGTCAGCCCCAGCATTTT
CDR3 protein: CASTRGGPMSQPQHF

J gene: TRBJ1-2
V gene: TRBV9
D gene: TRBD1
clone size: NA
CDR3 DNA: TGTGCCAGCACCCTTGGGACAGGGTTCTCCTATGGCTACACCTTC
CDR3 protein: CASTLGTGFSYGYTF

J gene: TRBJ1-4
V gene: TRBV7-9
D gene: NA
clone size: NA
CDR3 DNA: TGTGCCAGCAGCCCTACGGCAGGGAATGGCGAAAAACTGTTTTTT
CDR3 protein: CASSPTAGNGEKLFF

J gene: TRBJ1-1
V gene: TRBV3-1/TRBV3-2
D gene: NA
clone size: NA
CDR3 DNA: TGTGCCAGCAGCCAAGATCAGGGAACTGAAGCTTTCTTT
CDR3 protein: CASSQDQGTEAFF

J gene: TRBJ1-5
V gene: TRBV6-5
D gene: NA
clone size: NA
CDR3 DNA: TGTGCCAGCCGGGGGGGGGTTAATCAGCCCCAGCATTTT
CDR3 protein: CASRGGVNQPQHF

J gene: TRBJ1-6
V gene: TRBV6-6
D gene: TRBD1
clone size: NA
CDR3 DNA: TGTGCCAGCAGTCCGGGACAGGGAGTTTCTCCCCTCCACTTT
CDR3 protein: CASSPGQGVSPLHF

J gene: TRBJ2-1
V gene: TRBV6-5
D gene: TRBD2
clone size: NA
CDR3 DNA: TGTGCCAGCAGCCTTACGGGGGGGGCAGTAAATGAGCAGTTCTTC
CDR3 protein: CASSLTGGAVNEQFF

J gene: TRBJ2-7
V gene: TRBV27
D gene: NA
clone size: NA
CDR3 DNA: TGTGCCAGCAGTCGAGATGGGGGCTCAACCTACGAGCAGTACTTC
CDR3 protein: CASSRDGGSTYEQYF

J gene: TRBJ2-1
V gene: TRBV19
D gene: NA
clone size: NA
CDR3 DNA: TGTGCCAGTAGTGTCTCCCCGGGGTCCTACAATGAGCAGTTCTTC
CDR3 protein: CASSVSPGSYNEQFF

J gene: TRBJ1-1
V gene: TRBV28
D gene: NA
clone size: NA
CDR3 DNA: TGTGTCAGCAGTCTCCGTAGCGGGCATATCACGGCTGAAGCTTTCTTT
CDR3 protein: CVSSLRSGHITAEAFF

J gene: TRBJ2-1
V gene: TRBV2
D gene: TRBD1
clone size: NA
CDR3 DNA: TGTGCCAGCAGTGATGGGACAGGGAACAATGAGCAGTTCTTC
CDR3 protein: CASSDGTGNNEQFF

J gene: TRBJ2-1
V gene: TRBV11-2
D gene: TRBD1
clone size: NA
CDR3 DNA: TGTGCCAGCAGCCCTGCAGGGGGAGTTGAGCAGTTCTTC
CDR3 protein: CASSPAGGVEQFF

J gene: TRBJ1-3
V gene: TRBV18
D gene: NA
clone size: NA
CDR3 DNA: TGTGCCAGCTCACCACCGATACGGTTCTCTGGAAACACCATATATTTT
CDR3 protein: CASSPPIRFSGNTIYF

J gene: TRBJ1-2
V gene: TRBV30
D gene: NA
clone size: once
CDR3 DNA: TGTGCCTGGAGTCTCACAGCCTATGGCTACACCTTC
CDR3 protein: CAWSLTAYGYTF

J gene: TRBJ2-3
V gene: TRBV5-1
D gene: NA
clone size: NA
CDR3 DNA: TGCGCCAGCAGCTTGTCATTCACAGATACGCAGTATTTT
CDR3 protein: CASSLSFTDTQYF

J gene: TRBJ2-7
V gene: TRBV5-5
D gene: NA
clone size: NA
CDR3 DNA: TGTGCCAGCAGCTTGGACACGTCCTACGAGCAGTACTTC
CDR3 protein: CASSLDTSYEQYF

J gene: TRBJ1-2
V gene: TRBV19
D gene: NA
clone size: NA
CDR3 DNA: TGTGCCAGTATCCTATCGGGGAGCCCCTATGGCTACACCTTC
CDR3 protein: CASILSGSPYGYTF

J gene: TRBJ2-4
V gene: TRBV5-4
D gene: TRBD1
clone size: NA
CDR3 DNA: TGTGCCAGCAGCTTAGGGGGCCGGGAAAACATTCAGTACTTC
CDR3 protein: CASSLGGRENIQYF

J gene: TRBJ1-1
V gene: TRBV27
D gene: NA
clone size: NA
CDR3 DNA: TGTGCCAGCAGTCGACTACAGTACCGAACGGATCACACTGAAGCTTTCTTT
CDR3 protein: CASSRLQYRTDHTEAFF

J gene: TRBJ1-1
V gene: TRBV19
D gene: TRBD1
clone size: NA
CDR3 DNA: TGTGCCAGTAGTATACTAGGGGGCGGTGAAGCTTTCTTT
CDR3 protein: CASSILGGGEAFF

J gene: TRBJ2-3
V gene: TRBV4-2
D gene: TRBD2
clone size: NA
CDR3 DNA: TGTGCCAGCAGCCAACAGACTAGCGGGGGGCCCACAGATACGCAGTATTTT
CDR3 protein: CASSQQTSGGPTDTQYF

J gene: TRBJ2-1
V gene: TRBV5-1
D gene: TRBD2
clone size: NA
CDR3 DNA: TGCGCCAGCACCTGGACTAGCGGGGGGCTGGAGCAGTTCTTC
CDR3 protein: CASTWTSGGLEQFF

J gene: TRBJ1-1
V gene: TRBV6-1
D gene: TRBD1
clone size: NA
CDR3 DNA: TGTGCCAGCAGTGACAGGGACAGGGGGCAAACTTTCTTT
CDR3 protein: CASSDRDRGQTFF

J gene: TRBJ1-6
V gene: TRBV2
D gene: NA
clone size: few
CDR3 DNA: TGTGCCAGCAAGGCTAGTCGGTCCTATAATTCACCCCTCCACTTT
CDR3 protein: CASKASRSYNSPLHF

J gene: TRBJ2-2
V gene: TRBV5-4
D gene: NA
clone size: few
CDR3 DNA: TGTGCCAGCAGCTTGATTGGGGGCCCCGGGGAGCTGTTTTTT
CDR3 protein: CASSLIGGPGELFF

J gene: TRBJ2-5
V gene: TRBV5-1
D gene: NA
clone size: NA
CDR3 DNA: TGCGCCAGCAGCCCGTCGGAGGGCGCAGAGACCCAGTACTTC
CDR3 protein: CASSPSEGAETQYF

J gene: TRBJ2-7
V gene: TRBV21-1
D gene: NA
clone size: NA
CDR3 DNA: TGTGCCAGCAGCAAACTCCGTTCCCCGACCGGGACAGGACGCGAGCAGTACTTC
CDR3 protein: CASSKLRSPTGTGREQYF

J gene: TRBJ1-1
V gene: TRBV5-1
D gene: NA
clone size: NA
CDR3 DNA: TGCGCCAGCACCGGGAATTCAGCAAACACTGAAGCTTTCTTT
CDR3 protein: CASTGNSANTEAFF

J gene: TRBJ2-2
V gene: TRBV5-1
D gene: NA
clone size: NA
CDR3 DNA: TGCGCCAGCAGCCAGGACAGTGGGGCCGGGGAGCTGTTTTTT
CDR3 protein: CASSQDSGAGELFF

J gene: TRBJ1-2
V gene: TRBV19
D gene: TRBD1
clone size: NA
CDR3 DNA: TGTGCCAGTAGTATAGGGAGACAGGGACGGAACGGCTACACCTTC
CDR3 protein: CASSIGRQGRNGYTF

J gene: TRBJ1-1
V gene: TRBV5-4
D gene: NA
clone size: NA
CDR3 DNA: TGTGCCAGCAGCTTGGGGTCACCGGGAAACACTGAAGCTTTCTTT
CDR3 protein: CASSLGSPGNTEAFF

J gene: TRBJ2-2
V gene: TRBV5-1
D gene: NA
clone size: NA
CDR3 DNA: TGCGCCAGCAGCCCGGGACTGGGGACCGGGGAGCTGTTTTTT
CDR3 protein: CASSPGLGTGELFF

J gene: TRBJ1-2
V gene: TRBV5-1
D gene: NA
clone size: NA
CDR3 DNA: TGCGCCAGCAGCTTAACAGGCCTGCTCTATGGCTACACCTTC
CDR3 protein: CASSLTGLLYGYTF